Shown below are 31 T cell receptor beta chains from a single sample sequenced in a study of cytomegalovirus exposure and HLA in healthy donors. 60 Vbeta and 13 Jbeta primers were used in PCR. The table came from immunoSEQ multiplex PCR; TCRdb's copy has only in-frame clones and leaves some out. The sample yields under 300,000 clones, 81% seen once. The sequencing input was PBMCs. All receptors come from an older woman in good health and CMV-seropositive.

This clone was found once. The V call is TRBV5-4, the J call TRBJ2-3; maybe TRBD2 (5 bases). Germline lookup yields CDR1 SGHNT and CDR2 YYREEE (reference sequence). The V and J ends lost 0 bases and 6 bases respectively, with 11 bases between them. The CDR3 covers 14 residues. The CDR3 coding sequence is TGTGCCAGCAGCTTGGTGGGAGTGGAGGATACGCAGTATTTT. Translating gives CASSLVGVEDTQYF.

The chain has TRBV13 and TRBJ2-7; 7 bases map to TRBD1. Germline values: CDR1 PRHDT, CDR2 FYEKMQ (reference sequence). The CDR3 loop spans 15 amino acids. V lost 5 bases, J lost 4 bases, and 11 bases stayed unmatched. Written as DNA, the CDR3 is TGTGCCAGCAGCGTCCCCCGGGACAGATATTACGAGCAGTACTTC. Its translation is CASSVPRDRYYEQYF.

This clone showed up just a few times. The chain joins TRBV5-1 to TRBJ2-5; tentative D call: TRBD2 (6 bases). Germline V gene lookup returns CDR1 SGHRS and CDR2 YFSETQ. The V gene lost 1 base and the J gene lost 5 bases, with 9 bases spanning the gap. The CDR3 has 13 amino acids. The CDR3 nucleotides are TGCGCCAGCAGCTTGTTTGGAGGGGAGACCCAGTACTTC. This codes for CASSLFGGETQYF.

For the CDR3, the DNA is TGCGCCAGCAGCTCTACAGGAGGGTCGGCCGGGGAGCTGTTTTTT. Protein product: CASSSTGGSAGELFF. The chain couples TRBV5-1 to TRBJ2-2, with D perhaps matching TRBD2 (6 bases). V lost 3 bases and J lost 6, with 15 bases in between. Germline CDR1 SGHRS, CDR2 YFSETQ. This CDR3 region has 15 residues.

This chain links TRBV28 with TRBJ1-2, with D possibly TRBD1 on 6 matching bases. V was trimmed by 4 bases and J by 1 base, leaving 16 bases between them. Germline values: CDR1 MDHEN, CDR2 SYDVKM. CDR3 length: 16 residues. CDR3 sequence reads: CASSSLTGHINYGYTF. DNA for the CDR3: TGTGCCAGCAGTTCCCTCACGGGACATATTAACTATGGCTACACCTTC.

This sequence joins TRBV4-1 and TRBJ2-1; D gene unclear. The CDR3 covers 17 residues. Germline loops: CDR1 MGHRA, CDR2 YSYEKL. V was cut by 0 bases and J by 0 bases, with 12 bases left in between. CDR3 region: CASSQEWRISSYNEQFF. The CDR3 region has the DNA TGCGCCAGCAGCCAAGAGTGGCGGATAAGCTCCTACAATGAGCAGTTCTTC.

Points on this clone: An end of the junction does not agree with germline; a read error may underlie this. The gene calls are TRBV11-2 and TRBJ2-7; D may be TRBD2 (6 bases). This CDR3 is 13 amino acids long. Germline V gives CDR1 SGHAT, CDR2 FQNNGV. The CDR3 sequence: CAGSFGGTKEQYF. The CDR3 DNA reads TGTGCCGGCAGCTTCGGCGGGACGAAAGAGCAGTACTTC. The variable domain in full, completed from reference TRBV11-2 and TRBJ2-7, reads EAGVAQSPRYKIIEKRQSVAFWCNPISGHATLYWYQQILGQGPKLLIQFQNNGVVDDSQLPKDRFSAERLKGVDSTLKIQPAKLEDSAVYLCAGSFGGTKEQYFGPGTRLTVT.

This CDR3 reads CASGTSGYEQYF. Written as DNA, the CDR3 is TGTGCCAGCGGGACTAGCGGCTACGAGCAGTACTTC. V gene TRBV2 combines with J gene TRBJ2-7, with 11 bases lining up with TRBD2. Trimming removed 8 bases from V and 3 bases from J; junction bases left unmatched: 0. Germline assignment: CDR1 SNHLY and CDR2 FYNNEI. The CDR3 runs to 12 residues.

V usage is TRBV5-1 and J usage is TRBJ2-4, with a weak D call TRBD1 (6 bases). Germline loops: CDR1 SGHRS, CDR2 YFSETQ. The CDR3 is made up of 14 amino acids. The germline V and J ends were trimmed by 4 bases and 8 bases, with 16 bases remaining between them. CDR3 nucleotide sequence: TGCGCCAGCAGCACCGAGGACAGTTCGGACATTCAGTACTTC. This encodes CASSTEDSSDIQYF.

This chain uses TRBV7-6 with TRBJ1-1; D perhaps matches TRBD1 (5 bases). Germline lookup yields CDR1 SGHVS and CDR2 FNYEAQ. This CDR3 spans 17 amino acids. V was shortened by 1 base and J by 1 base, with 16 bases between the two germline ends. The CDR3: CASSLVVQATENTEAFF. Written as DNA, the CDR3 is TGTGCCAGCAGCTTAGTCGTTCAGGCGACAGAGAACACTGAAGCTTTCTTT.

The chain couples TRBV6-5 to TRBJ2-7; TRBD2 matches at 11 bases. Germline CDR1 MNHEY, CDR2 SVGAGI. Trimming took 8 bases from V and 2 from J; bases not matched to a gene: 2. This CDR3 region has 13 residues. The CDR3 nucleotides are TGTGCCAGCGCTAGCGGGAGGACCTACGAGCAGTACTTC. As protein: CASASGRTYEQYF.

The chain is built from TRBV28 and TRBJ2-5; 9 nucleotides match TRBD2. Germline CDR1 and CDR2: MDHEN and SYDVKM. Trimming removed 6 bases from V and 5 bases from J; junction bases left unmatched: 4. The CDR3 runs to 13 residues. Here the CDR3 reads CASRKSGRETQYF. The CDR3, as DNA: TGTGCCAGCAGAAAAAGCGGGAGGGAGACCCAGTACTTC.

The V gene is TRBV6-1, the J gene TRBJ1-4, with 8 bases fitting TRBD1. The CDR3 contains 14 residues. V shed 5 bases, J shed 7 bases, and the junction held 6 bases outside the gene matches. In germline, CDR1 is MNHNS, CDR2 SASEGT. DNA for the CDR3: TGTGCCAGCAGTCTTGACAGGGGAGGTGAAAAACTGTTTTTT. Residues: CASSLDRGGEKLFF.

The chain employs TRBV7-9 and TRBJ2-1; tentatively, D is TRBD1 (5 bases). The length of the CDR3 is 13 residues. Trimming cost V 7 bases and J 5 bases, with 12 bases left between them. The V gene's germline CDR1 is SEHNR and CDR2 FQNEAQ (reference sequence). CDR3 sequence reads: CASTLDTNNEQFF. CDR3 sequence (DNA): TGTGCCAGCACCCTGGACACTAACAATGAGCAGTTCTTC.

The chain has TRBV9 and TRBJ2-1, with TRBD2 matching over 7 bases. The junction had 9 bases not matched to a gene; V was cut back by 0 bases and J by 6 bases. The CDR3 extends over 16 amino acids. Looked up from germline, CDR1 is SGDLS and CDR2 is YYNGEE. The CDR3 region is CASSVGQAGRSNEQFF. The CDR3, as DNA: TGTGCCAGCAGCGTAGGCCAAGCGGGACGAAGCAATGAGCAGTTCTTC.

This chain links TRBV6-1 with TRBJ2-7; 7 positions agree with TRBD1. CDR3 length: 16 amino acids. The V gene's germline CDR1 is MNHNS and CDR2 SASEGT. J gave up 5 bases and V 2 bases, and 12 bases lay outside the gene matches. In DNA, the CDR3 is TGTGCCAGCAGTGAACGAGGTACAGGGGCGGGCGACGAGCAGTACTTC. This encodes CASSERGTGAGDEQYF.

The CDR3 sequence: CASSVSGLAGGGTDTQYF. CDR3 nucleotide sequence: TGTGCCAGCAGTGTCTCGGGACTAGCGGGTGGAGGCACAGATACGCAGTATTTT. V gene TRBV6-1 combines with J gene TRBJ2-3; 12 bases are shared with TRBD2. Germline trimming cut 4 bases from V and 1 base from J; bases unmatched to any gene: 9. CDR3 length: 18 residues. The V gene's germline CDR1 is MNHNS and CDR2 SASEGT.

The V call is TRBV9, the J call TRBJ2-2; 7 nucleotides align to TRBD1. Germline values: CDR1 SGDLS, CDR2 YYNGEE. The CDR3 covers 16 residues. After removal of 1 base from V and 3 bases from J, the junction contained 6 bases not matched to a gene. The CDR3 DNA follows: TGTGCCAGCAGCGTAAACGACAGGGTCGACACCGGGGAGCTGTTTTTT. Translated: CASSVNDRVDTGELFF.

V and J are TRBV7-3 and TRBJ1-1; D unresolved. The CDR3 has 15 residues. Trimming took off 1 base at V and 0 bases at J, with 9 bases between the two ends. Germline V gene lookup returns CDR1 SGHTA and CDR2 FQGTGA. The CDR3 protein is CASSLMAGLNTEAFF. The DNA for the CDR3 is TGTGCCAGCAGCTTAATGGCGGGCCTGAACACTGAAGCTTTCTTT.

J is TRBJ1-2 and V is TRBV28; D call uncertain. CDR3 length: 12 residues. Trimming took off 6 bases at V and 1 base at J, with 6 bases between the two ends. Germline CDR1 is MDHEN and CDR2 is SYDVKM. CDR3 DNA: TGTGCCAGCAGCCTACTTAACTATGGCTACACCTTC. It translates to CASSLLNYGYTF.

The V call is TRBV6-6, the J call TRBJ2-7; TRBD2 matches 14 bases. Germline V gene sequence: CDR1 MNHNY, CDR2 SVGAGI (reference sequence). V was pared by 6 bases and J by 2 bases, with 6 bases of the junction left unmatched. This CDR3 comprises 16 residues. The CDR3 bases are TGTGCCAGCAGCAGCCCGGGACTAGCGGGAGCCTACGAGCAGTACTTC. Encoded protein: CASSSPGLAGAYEQYF.

V usage is TRBV5-1 and J usage is TRBJ2-3; TRBD1 aligns across 8 bases. Germline assignment: CDR1 SGHRS and CDR2 YFSETQ. There are 15 residues in the CDR3. V gave up 3 bases and J gave up 1 base; unmatched junction bases: 4. As DNA, the CDR3 is TGCGCCAGCAGCTCGACAGGGGCCCGCACAGATACGCAGTATTTT. This gives the protein CASSSTGARTDTQYF. The full variable domain, completed using reference TRBV5-1 and TRBJ2-3, is KAGVTQTPRYLIKTRGQQVTLSCSPISGHRSVSWYQQTPGQGLQFLFEYFSETQRNKGNFPGRFSGRQFSNSRSEMNVSTLELGDSALYLCASSSTGARTDTQYFGPGTRLTVL.

V is TRBV29-1 and J is TRBJ2-4; D is perhaps TRBD2 (5 bases). The ends were cut back, 0 bases at V and 8 bases at J, with 14 bases in the middle. Germline values: CDR1 SQVTM, CDR2 ANQGSEA. The CDR3 spans 14 residues. CDR3 coding DNA: TGCAGCGTTGAAGATACCGTAACGAGGGACATTCAGTACTTC. Translation gives CSVEDTVTRDIQYF.

V usage is TRBV19 and J usage is TRBJ1-5, with 10 bases lining up with TRBD1. V was pared by 4 bases and J by 5 bases, with 5 bases of the junction left unmatched. CDR1 and CDR2 from the germline V gene are LNHDA and SQIVND (reference sequence). The CDR3 runs 15 residues. As DNA, the CDR3 is TGTGCCAGTAGTACCGTAGACAGGGGGCATCAGCCCCAGCATTTT. It specifies CASSTVDRGHQPQHF.

This clone was counted once. The chain is built from TRBV5-1 and TRBJ2-3; 7 nucleotides align to TRBD2. The CDR3 is 15 residues long. CDR1 is SGHRS, CDR2 YFSETQ, per germline. V shed 0 bases, J shed 3 bases, and the junction held 4 bases outside the gene matches. CDR3 sequence (DNA): TGCGCCAGCAGCTTGGACGGGAGGAGGACAGATACGCAGTATTTT. Translation: CASSLDGRRTDTQYF.

The rearrangement uses TRBV2 and TRBJ1-2; the match to TRBD1 covers 10 bases. Germline assignment: CDR1 SNHLY and CDR2 FYNNEI. The CDR3 contains 16 residues. The trim removed 6 bases at V and 1 base at J, leaving 8 bases unmatched. The CDR3 nucleotides read TGTGCCAGCAGCCTCGGACAGGGGGTGATTAACTATGGCTACACCTTC. Its protein product is CASSLGQGVINYGYTF.

V gene TRBV19 combines with J gene TRBJ2-7; 7 positions agree with TRBD1. Germline trimming cut 4 bases from V and 5 bases from J; bases unmatched to any gene: 11. This CDR3 comprises 15 residues. The germline CDR1 and CDR2 sequences are LNHDA and SQIVND (reference sequence). CDR3 protein: CASSRTGYESDEQYF. CDR3 DNA sequence: TGTGCCAGTAGTAGGACAGGATATGAATCAGACGAGCAGTACTTC.

The rearrangement uses TRBV10-3 and TRBJ2-1; 14 positions match TRBD2. Looked up from germline, CDR1 is ENHRY and CDR2 is SYGVKD. This CDR3 has 15 amino acids. The trim removed 3 bases at V and 7 bases at J, leaving 2 bases unmatched. For the CDR3, the DNA is TGTGCCATCAGTGAAGGACTAGCGGGAGGTAATGAGCAGTTCTTC. Its translation: CAISEGLAGGNEQFF.

V usage is TRBV6-5 and J usage is TRBJ2-1, with 7 bases matching TRBD1. This CDR3 contains 13 residues. V gave up 5 bases and J gave up 9 bases; unmatched junction bases: 7. Germline CDR1 reads MNHEY; CDR2 reads SVGAGI. The DNA for the CDR3 is TGTGCCAGCAGTCAAAGGGACAGCACTGAGCAGTTCTTC. This encodes CASSQRDSTEQFF.

The CDR3 DNA reads as TGTGCCAGCAGCCCGGACCCGGGACAAACAGTGGATCAGCCCCAGCATTTT. It encodes CASSPDPGQTVDQPQHF. This sequence joins TRBV7-8 and TRBJ1-5; weak D call: TRBD1 (6 bases). V lost 5 bases and J 5 bases, leaving 22 bases between the germline ends. Germline V gene lookup returns CDR1 SGHVS and CDR2 FQNEAQ. CDR3 length equals 17 residues.

This sequence joins TRBV19 and TRBJ2-7; D is possibly TRBD1 (5 bases). V gave up 3 bases and J gave up 3 bases, with 15 bases separating them. Germline V gives CDR1 LNHDA, CDR2 SQIVND (reference sequence). The CDR3 has 15 residues. The CDR3 DNA reads TGTGCCAGTAGTATGGCGGCTGGGGCTAACTACGAGCAGTACTTC. This encodes CASSMAAGANYEQYF. Drawing the rest from reference TRBV19 and TRBJ2-7, the complete variable domain is DGGITQSPKYLFRKEGQNVTLSCEQNLNHDAMYWYRQDPGQGLRLIYYSQIVNDFQKGDIAEGYSVSREKKESFPLTVTSAQKNPTAFYLCASSMAAGANYEQYFGPGTRLTVT.